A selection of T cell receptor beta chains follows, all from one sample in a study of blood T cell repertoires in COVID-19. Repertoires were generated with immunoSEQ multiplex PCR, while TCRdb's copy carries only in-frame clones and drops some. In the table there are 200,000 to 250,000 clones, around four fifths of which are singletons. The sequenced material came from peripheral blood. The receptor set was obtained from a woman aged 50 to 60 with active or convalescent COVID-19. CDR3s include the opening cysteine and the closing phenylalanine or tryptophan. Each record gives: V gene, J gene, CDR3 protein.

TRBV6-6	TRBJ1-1	CASSYVSTEAFF
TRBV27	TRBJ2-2	CASTLDRGTGELFF
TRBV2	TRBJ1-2	CASTGQENYGYTF
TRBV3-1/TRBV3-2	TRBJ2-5	CASSQAPTGGQETQYF
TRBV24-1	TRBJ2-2	CATTGSYTGELFF
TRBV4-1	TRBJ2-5	CASSQGVAPGAGETQYF
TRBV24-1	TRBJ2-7	CAAVHGAAGTGTGSSYEQYF
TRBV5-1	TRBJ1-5	CASSSGQYSNQPQHF
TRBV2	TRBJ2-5	CASSARDREETQYF
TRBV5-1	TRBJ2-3	CASSFLAGGADTQYF
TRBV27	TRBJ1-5	CASSLAGSGAGQPQHF
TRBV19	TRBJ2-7	CASSSPRLAGTYEQYF
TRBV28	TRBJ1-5	CASSLLRQPQHF
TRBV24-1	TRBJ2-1	CATSDYGGRNEQFF
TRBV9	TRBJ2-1	CASSVGSLAGNNEQFF
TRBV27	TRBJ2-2	CASTRGTNTGELFF
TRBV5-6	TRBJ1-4	CASSRGAGALNEKLFF
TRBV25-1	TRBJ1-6	CASSDLRTGQNNSPLHF
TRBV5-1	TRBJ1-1	CASSLEGQGQGTEAFF
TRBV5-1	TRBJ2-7	CASSRGGGSYVYEQYF
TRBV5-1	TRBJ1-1	CASSLQGQNTEAFF
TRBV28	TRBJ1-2	CATMGGTGGGYTF
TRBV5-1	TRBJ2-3	CASGGTPLADTQYF
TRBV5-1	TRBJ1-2	CASSLGWDSGYTF
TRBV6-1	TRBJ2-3	CASSEGRGGADTQYF
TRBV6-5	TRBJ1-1	CASAEDRVTEAFF
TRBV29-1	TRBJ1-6	CSVEGTGEWSPLHF
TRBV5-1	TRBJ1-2	CASSLTGDYGYTF
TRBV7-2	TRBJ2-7	CASSLAGWTSGSSYEQYF
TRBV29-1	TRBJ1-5	CSVEVGGNQPQHF
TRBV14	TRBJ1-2	CASSQDRFYGYTF
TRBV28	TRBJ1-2	CASRPPQVYGYTF
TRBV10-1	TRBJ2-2	CASSPTTNTGELFF
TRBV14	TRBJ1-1	CASSQGPAPNTEAFF
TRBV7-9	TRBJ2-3	CASSLVLTSGGRTDTQYF
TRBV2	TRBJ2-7	CASSLRQGTYEQYF
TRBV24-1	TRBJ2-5	CATSDPGAAVQETQYF
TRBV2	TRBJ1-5	CASRFEDRLNQPQHF
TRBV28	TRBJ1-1	CASSSQTNTWTGTEAFF
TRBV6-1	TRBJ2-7	CASSEPQVATYEQYF
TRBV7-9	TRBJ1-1	CASSFGMNTEAFF
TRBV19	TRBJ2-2	CASSRQGRDLSGELFF
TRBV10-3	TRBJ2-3	CAITRDSQGADTQYF
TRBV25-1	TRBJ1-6	CASRQGQLSPLHF
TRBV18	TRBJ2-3	CASSRQTTDTQYF
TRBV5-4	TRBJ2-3	CASSSRGGPTDTQYF
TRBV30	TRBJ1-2	CAYATRSDYGYTF